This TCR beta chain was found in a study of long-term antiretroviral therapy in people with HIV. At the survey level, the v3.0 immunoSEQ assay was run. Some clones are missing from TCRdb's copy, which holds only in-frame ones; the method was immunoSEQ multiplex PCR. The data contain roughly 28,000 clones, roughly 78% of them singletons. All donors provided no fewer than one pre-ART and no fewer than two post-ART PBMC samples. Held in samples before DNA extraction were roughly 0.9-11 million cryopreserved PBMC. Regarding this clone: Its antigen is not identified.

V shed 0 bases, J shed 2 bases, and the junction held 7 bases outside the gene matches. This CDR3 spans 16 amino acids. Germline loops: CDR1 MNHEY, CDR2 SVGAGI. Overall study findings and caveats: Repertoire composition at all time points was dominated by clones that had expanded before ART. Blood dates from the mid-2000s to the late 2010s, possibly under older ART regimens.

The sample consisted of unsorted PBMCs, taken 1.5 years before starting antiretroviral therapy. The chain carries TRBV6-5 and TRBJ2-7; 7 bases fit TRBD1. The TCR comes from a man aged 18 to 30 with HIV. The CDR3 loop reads CASSYSRGGKPYEQYF. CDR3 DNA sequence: TGTGCCAGCAGTTACTCGAGAGGGGGCAAGCCCTACGAGCAGTACTTC.